This TCR beta chain was profiled in a study of CD8 T cells in Susac syndrome. Study at large: Patients with Susac syndrome were therapy-naive, on corticosteroids, or on intravenous immunoglobulin alone at blood draw.

CDR3 length: 13 amino acids. V trimming: 4 bases; J trimming: 13 bases; junction bases outside the gene matches: 5. The RNA input was roughly 0.45 to 1 ug, and it was reverse transcribed with random hexamers. It was immunoSEQ multiplex PCR that amplified TCR beta CDR3 across 54 Vbeta and 13 Jbeta. TCRdb analysed the immunoSEQ multiplex PCR reads with MiXCR anew, one entry per CDR3 protein. Altogether about 180,000 distinct CDR3 sequences are present, 85% to 95% being singletons, with the ten largest covering roughly 0.12%. The TCR comes from a human donor with Susac syndrome. The chain has TRBV12-3 or TRBV12-4 and TRBJ2-1; 12 bases are a match to TRBD2. The sequencing sample was made of CD4+ T cells from PBMCs. The DNA of the CDR3 is TGTGCCAGCAGTTCCGGACTAGCGGGGTTTCAGTTCTTC. It specifies CASSSGLAGFQFF.